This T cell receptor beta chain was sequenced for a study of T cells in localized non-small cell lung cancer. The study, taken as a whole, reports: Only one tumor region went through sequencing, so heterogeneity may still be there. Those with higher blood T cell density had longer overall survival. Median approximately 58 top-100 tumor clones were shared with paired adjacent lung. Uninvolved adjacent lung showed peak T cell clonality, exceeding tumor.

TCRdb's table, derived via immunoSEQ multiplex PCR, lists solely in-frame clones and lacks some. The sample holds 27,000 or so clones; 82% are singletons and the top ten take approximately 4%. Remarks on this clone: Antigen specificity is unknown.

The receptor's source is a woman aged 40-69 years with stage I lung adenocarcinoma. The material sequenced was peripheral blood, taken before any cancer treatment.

CDR3 protein: CASSPQENQPQHF. Here the CDR3 DNA reads TGTGCCAGCAGCCCACAGGAGAATCAGCCCCAGCATTTT. V gene TRBV7-6 combines with J gene TRBJ1-5; the D gene is possibly TRBD1 (5 bases). The V gene's germline CDR1 is SGHVS and CDR2 FNYEAQ. The germline V and J ends were trimmed by 5 bases and 4 bases, with 9 bases remaining between them. The CDR3 has 13 residues.